A selection of T cell receptor beta chains follows, all from one sample in a study of T cells after yellow fever vaccination. TCRdb re-called the 5' RACE reads through MiXCR, storing one row per CDR3 protein. The profile covers more than 300,000 distinct CDR3 sequences, with roughly 7% appearing a single time and 18% taken by the ten largest. Sequenced material: PBMCs, taken 45 days after the first yellow fever vaccination. All receptors derive from a man aged 18 to 29 who received the YFV17D yellow fever vaccine. CDR3s include the opening cysteine and the closing phenylalanine or tryptophan. D genes are given only for firm matches. Size is omitted from some rows. Given values are once, few, many or a class for expanded clones.

v_gene	j_gene	abundance	d_gene	CDR3nt	CDR3aa
TRBV9	TRBJ1-5	.	.	TGTGCCAGCAGCGTCTTGTGGGGTCAGCCCCAGCATTTT	CASSVLWGQPQHF
TRBV5-1	TRBJ2-1	few	TRBD1	TGCGCCAGCAGCGGGACAGGGTTCGATGAGCAGTTCTTC	CASSGTGFDEQFF
TRBV4-2	TRBJ2-3	few	.	TGTGCCAGCAGCCAAGATTCCGTTTACCCCACAGATACGCAGTATTTT	CASSQDSVYPTDTQYF
TRBV20-1	TRBJ2-3	few	TRBD2	TGCAGTGCAGAAACTAGCGGGGAAGCCACAGATACGCAGTATTTT	CSAETSGEATDTQYF
TRBV2	TRBJ1-2	.	.	TGTGCCAGCAGTGAGAGGAGGGCTAACTATGGCTACACCTTC	CASSERRANYGYTF
TRBV3-1	TRBJ2-3	few	.	TGTGCCAGCAGCCCGATCGAGAGGGGCGGCACAGATACGCAGTATTTT	CASSPIERGGTDTQYF
TRBV19	TRBJ1-5	few	TRBD1	TGTGCCAGTAGTCTTACAGGGGGCCGTTCCAGCCCAAATCAGCCCCAGCATTTT	CASSLTGGRSSPNQPQHF
TRBV4-2	TRBJ1-6	.	.	TGTGCCAGCAGCCAAGAGGACGGGTCGACCCAGTCACCCCTCCACTTT	CASSQEDGSTQSPLHF
TRBV5-1	TRBJ2-7	.	.	TGCGCCAGCAGCTCCCGAGCCCTGGGTGGGGTCCTCTCCTACGAGCAGTACTTC	CASSSRALGGVLSYEQYF
TRBV20-1	TRBJ2-3	.	TRBD2	TGCAGTGCTAGAGATCGGGGGGGAGGCACAGATACGCAGTATTTT	CSARDRGGGTDTQYF
TRBV13	TRBJ2-3	.	TRBD1	TGTGCCAGCAGCGACAGACAGGGGGAGAGCACAGATACGCAGTATTTT	CASSDRQGESTDTQYF
TRBV12-3/TRBV12-4	TRBJ2-6	many	.	TGTGCCAGTAGCAGCAGGGGTTCTGGGGCCAACGTCCTGACTTTC	CASSSRGSGANVLTF
TRBV29-1	TRBJ2-3	few	TRBD1	TGCAGCGTTGAGCAGACAGGGGGAGAGACAGATACGCAGTATTTT	CSVEQTGGETDTQYF
TRBV5-1	TRBJ2-1	many	.	TGCGCCAGCAGCTCGGGGGCAGGGGACTACAATGAGCAGTTCTTC	CASSSGAGDYNEQFF
TRBV5-1	TRBJ1-3	few	.	TGCGCCAGCAGCCCCGCGGGGGGCTTAGGTGGAAACACCATATATTTT	CASSPAGGLGGNTIYF
TRBV12-3/TRBV12-4	TRBJ2-7	.	.	TGTGCCAGCAGTTTTTGGCAAACCGACGAGCAGTACTTC	CASSFWQTDEQYF
TRBV29-1	TRBJ1-1	.	TRBD1	TGCAGCGTTGACGGGACAGGGGATCTACGGGCTTTCTTT	CSVDGTGDLRAFF
TRBV18	TRBJ2-5	many	.	TGTGCCAGCTCACCCCCTGGGATAAGGGGAGAGACCCAGTACTTC	CASSPPGIRGETQYF
TRBV7-2	TRBJ2-3	few	.	TGTGCCAGCAGCTTAGCTCCGATTCGATCCACAGATACGCAGTATTTT	CASSLAPIRSTDTQYF
TRBV20-1	TRBJ1-4	many	.	TGCAGTGCTGAAGCAGGGTCAACTAATGAAAAACTGTTTTTT	CSAEAGSTNEKLFF
TRBV5-1	TRBJ1-1	few	.	TGCGCCAGCAGAACCATGCACACGAACACTGAAGCTTTCTTT	CASRTMHTNTEAFF
TRBV5-1	TRBJ2-1	.	.	TGCGCCAGCAGCTTGGCCCCGGACAGTTACAATGAGCAGTTCTTC	CASSLAPDSYNEQFF
TRBV4-3	TRBJ1-1	few	.	TGCGCCAGCAGCCAAGATAGAAGGCTCTTAACTGAAGCTTTCTTT	CASSQDRRLLTEAFF
TRBV5-1	TRBJ2-3	.	.	TGCGCCAGCAGCTTGTTTGGGTCGGGGACAGATACGCAGTATTTT	CASSLFGSGTDTQYF
TRBV6-1	TRBJ2-7	many	TRBD2	TGTGCCAGCAGCGAAGGCGGGGGCTCCTACGAGCAGTACTTC	CASSEGGGSYEQYF
TRBV7-3	TRBJ2-1	.	.	TGTGCCAGCAGCTTAATTGGGAATGAGCAGTTCTTC	CASSLIGNEQFF
TRBV5-1	TRBJ2-4	many	.	TGCGCCACCGCGGACAGTCCTGAGACGGCCAAAAACATTCAGTACTTC	CATADSPETAKNIQYF
TRBV7-3	TRBJ2-2	.	TRBD1	TGTGCCAGCAGCTTCCTAAGGGGGCAGGGGTACACCGGGGAGCTGTTTTTT	CASSFLRGQGYTGELFF
TRBV5-1	TRBJ1-1	many	TRBD1	TGCGCCAGCAGCTTGGGGACAGGATGGAACACTGAAGCTTTCTTT	CASSLGTGWNTEAFF
TRBV21-1	TRBJ1-4	few	.	TGTGCCAGTAACAGGAATGAAAAACTGTTTTTT	CASNRNEKLFF
TRBV12-3/TRBV12-4	TRBJ2-3	.	TRBD2	TGTGCCAGCAACGAAAGACTAGCTCGCACAGATACGCAGTATTTT	CASNERLARTDTQYF
TRBV28	TRBJ1-1	few	.	TGTGCCAGCTCGGTGTTGGTCACTGAAGCTTTCTTT	CASSVLVTEAFF
TRBV7-2	TRBJ1-2	few	.	TGTGCCAGCAGCCCCAGACAGGAGAGATATGGCTACACCTTC	CASSPRQERYGYTF
TRBV20-1	TRBJ1-3	few	TRBD1	TGCAGTGCTACCCGCGGGACAGCTGGAAACACCATATATTTT	CSATRGTAGNTIYF
TRBV28	TRBJ2-5	.	TRBD2	TGTGCCAGCAGTTTATATAGCGGGGCAGGGGCCCAGTACTTC	CASSLYSGAGAQYF
TRBV5-1	TRBJ2-5	many	.	TGCGCCAGCAGCGAAGAGGGACAACTGACGGGGGAGACCCAGTACTTC	CASSEEGQLTGETQYF
TRBV7-2	TRBJ2-7	few	TRBD2	TGTGCCAGCAGCTTAGTTTGGACTAGCGTCTACGAGCAGTACTTC	CASSLVWTSVYEQYF
TRBV1	TRBJ1-2	.	.	TGCACCAGCAGCCATGACGCACTACCCATAAATGGAAACTATGGCTACACCTTC	CTSSHDALPINGNYGYTF
TRBV20-1	TRBJ2-1	.	TRBD1	TGCAGTGCTAGAGCTGAGGGGGCACGGCAGTTCTTC	CSARAEGARQFF
TRBV5-4	TRBJ2-5	.	TRBD2	TGTGCCAGCAGCTCTAGACTAGCGGGGGAAGAGACCCAGTACTTC	CASSSRLAGEETQYF
TRBV27	TRBJ1-2	.	TRBD1	TGTGCCAGCAGACAGGGGGCGGGTGGCTACACCTTC	CASRQGAGGYTF
TRBV28	TRBJ1-2	few	.	TGTGCCAGCAGTTCTGCCCAGGGAGGCTACACCTTC	CASSSAQGGYTF
TRBV18	TRBJ1-1	few	.	TGTGCCAGCTCACCACCGGACGGAATGAACACTGAAGCTTTCTTT	CASSPPDGMNTEAFF
TRBV7-2	TRBJ2-5	.	.	TGTGCCAGCAGCTTAAATACGGATGGGACCCAGTACTTC	CASSLNTDGTQYF
TRBV7-9	TRBJ2-3	many	.	TGTGCCAGCAGCCCGGGACTCCCTAGCACAGATACGCAGTATTTT	CASSPGLPSTDTQYF
TRBV20-1	TRBJ1-1	.	.	TGCAGTGCTAGAGATCCGGAGCGACAGGTAAGCCCTGAAGCTTTCTTT	CSARDPERQVSPEAFF
TRBV3-1	TRBJ1-6	few	.	TGTGCCAGCAGCCAAGATCTTGGGGCTTTGAGGTTGAATTCACCCCTCCACTTT	CASSQDLGALRLNSPLHF
TRBV5-1	TRBJ1-4	.	TRBD1	TGCGCCAGCAGCCCACAGGGGAATAATGAAAAACTGTTTTTT	CASSPQGNNEKLFF
TRBV7-9	TRBJ2-5	.	.	TGTGCCAGCAGCCCGAGGGACTTACAAGAGACCCAGTACTTC	CASSPRDLQETQYF
TRBV4-3	TRBJ2-3	few	TRBD2	TGCGCCAGCAGCCATATTAGCGGGGGGGCTAATACGCAGTATTTT	CASSHISGGANTQYF
TRBV28	TRBJ2-5	few	TRBD2	TGTGCCAGCAGTTTTCCAGTCACTAGCGGGGAACAAGAGACCCAGTACTTC	CASSFPVTSGEQETQYF
TRBV28	TRBJ1-4	few	TRBD1	TGTGCCAGCAGTTCTCCCGGACAGGCCTTGAAGGAAAAACTGTTTTTT	CASSSPGQALKEKLFF
TRBV20-1	TRBJ1-2	few	.	TGCAGTGCTGAGTCCATCGGCTACACCTTC	CSAESIGYTF
TRBV7-2	TRBJ2-1	few	TRBD2	TGTGCCAGCAGACCGACTAGCGGGGGGGCATATGAGCAGTTCTTC	CASRPTSGGAYEQFF
TRBV4-1	TRBJ2-5	few	TRBD2	TGCGCCAGCAGCCCCCCCGGTAGCGGGGTAGACCAAGAGACCCAGTACTTC	CASSPPGSGVDQETQYF
TRBV28	TRBJ2-1	many	TRBD2	TGTGCCAGCCGGGGGGACTCCTACAATGAGCAGTTCTTC	CASRGDSYNEQFF
TRBV29-1	TRBJ1-2	.	.	TGCAGCGTCTCCCGATTCTATGGCTACACCTTC	CSVSRFYGYTF